Sequencing of this T cell receptor beta chain was carried out in a study of blood T cell repertoires in COVID-19. Turning to the study itself: Samples representing acute and convalescent COVID-19 were sourced from the United States, Italy and Spain.

Only in-frame clones appear in the TCRdb table, and some are missing; sequencing was by immunoSEQ multiplex PCR. The top ten clones hold about 1.5% of a sample with 60,000 or so clones, roughly nine tenths of them seen once. The length of the CDR3 is 13 residues. CDR1 is KGHSH, CDR2 LQKENI, per germline. V dropped 3 bases and J dropped 7; count of bases not matched to a gene: 2. V gene TRBV18 combines with J gene TRBJ1-2; 10 bases match TRBD1. Sequenced: peripheral blood. This receptor was identified in a man aged 55-75 years with acute or convalescent COVID-19. In nucleotides, the CDR3 is TGTGCCAGCTCACCCGGGACAGGGGCTGGCTACACCTTC. Translating gives CASSPGTGAGYTF.